A selection of T cell receptor beta chains follows, all from one sample in a study of blood T cells in healthy people across ages. In TCRdb, the 5' RACE reads were re-called with MiXCR into one record per CDR3 protein. The table has fewer than 700,000 distinct CDR3 sequences, around 50% seen once; the top ten hold 20% to 25%. Input material: blood. The receptors here all came from a man older than 75 in good health. Each CDR3 is given with its conserved first and last residue. Each record gives: clone size, V gene, D gene, J gene, CDR3 protein. A D gene is named only where the DNA matches it firmly. Clone size is stated in some rows and not others, as once, few, many or a class when expanded.

size: NA
V: TRBV7-2
D: TRBD2
J: TRBJ2-7
CDR3: CASSLRTSGLYEQYF

size: few
V: TRBV7-9
D: NA
J: TRBJ1-2
CDR3: CASSPDLGGYTF

size: NA
V: TRBV7-2
D: TRBD1
J: TRBJ1-1
CDR3: CASSFPRAGQGDTEAFF

size: NA
V: TRBV5-6
D: NA
J: TRBJ2-6
CDR3: CASSVYSTGANVLTF

size: NA
V: TRBV5-4
D: NA
J: TRBJ1-1
CDR3: CASSLDWEPLGTEAFF

size: NA
V: TRBV5-5
D: TRBD1
J: TRBJ1-1
CDR3: CASSPDRGLLNTEAFF

size: NA
V: TRBV7-2
D: NA
J: TRBJ2-3
CDR3: CASSASGGRTDTQYF

size: NA
V: TRBV7-9
D: TRBD2
J: TRBJ2-3
CDR3: CASSLSLAGVFLGTDTQYF

size: few
V: TRBV4-2
D: NA
J: TRBJ2-7
CDR3: CASSQEAPGDEQYF

size: NA
V: TRBV20-1
D: NA
J: TRBJ1-2
CDR3: CSASIPGNGYTF

size: NA
V: TRBV10-3
D: TRBD1
J: TRBJ1-2
CDR3: CAIRETTGWGGYTF

size: once
V: TRBV13
D: NA
J: TRBJ2-1
CDR3: CASSGTPTVEQFF

size: NA
V: TRBV20-1
D: TRBD2
J: TRBJ2-1
CDR3: CSARRAGVVEQFF

size: NA
V: TRBV6-5
D: NA
J: TRBJ2-2
CDR3: CASSSPRRGANTGELFF

size: NA
V: TRBV10-3
D: NA
J: TRBJ1-1
CDR3: CATFPSGQHTEAFF

size: NA
V: TRBV7-9
D: NA
J: TRBJ2-1
CDR3: CASSLGGGDYNKQFF

size: few
V: TRBV7-6
D: TRBD1
J: TRBJ1-1
CDR3: CASSSQGADTEAFF

size: NA
V: TRBV7-2
D: TRBD2
J: TRBJ2-1
CDR3: CASSLVSSGGRYNEQFF

size: NA
V: TRBV25-1
D: TRBD1
J: TRBJ2-7
CDR3: CATGPATGLSYNEQYF

size: few
V: TRBV20-1
D: TRBD2
J: TRBJ2-7
CDR3: CSGGGRYSSYEQYF

size: few
V: TRBV7-3
D: NA
J: TRBJ2-1
CDR3: CASSSGGTVRNEQFF

size: few
V: TRBV7-2
D: TRBD2
J: TRBJ2-1
CDR3: CASSHGSSGSRNEQFF

size: NA
V: TRBV7-2
D: NA
J: TRBJ1-1
CDR3: CASSQMNGWTEAFF

size: NA
V: TRBV20-1
D: TRBD1
J: TRBJ1-2
CDR3: CSARGRTGPRNTF

size: NA
V: TRBV9
D: TRBD2
J: TRBJ2-1
CDR3: CASSVARGSVYEQFF

size: NA
V: TRBV4-3
D: TRBD1
J: TRBJ2-7
CDR3: CASSPRTGYSYEQYF

size: NA
V: TRBV9
D: NA
J: TRBJ2-3
CDR3: CGSSEGGNGDTQYF

size: NA
V: TRBV6-2/TRBV6-3
D: TRBD2
J: TRBJ2-1
CDR3: CASKNSGAVPVNEQFF

size: NA
V: TRBV4-3
D: NA
J: TRBJ1-1
CDR3: CASSQERGWNTEAFF

size: NA
V: TRBV20-1
D: NA
J: TRBJ2-7
CDR3: CSASSPIGSSYNEQYF

size: NA
V: TRBV5-1
D: TRBD1
J: TRBJ2-7
CDR3: CASSYRDRDHEQYF

size: NA
V: TRBV29-1
D: TRBD1
J: TRBJ2-7
CDR3: CSVGGQGSRTRTYEQYF

size: NA
V: TRBV5-1
D: NA
J: TRBJ2-1
CDR3: CASSLDSGNRRNEQFF

size: NA
V: TRBV29-1
D: NA
J: TRBJ2-1
CDR3: CSVPLTRGEQFF

size: few
V: TRBV6-5
D: NA
J: TRBJ2-7
CDR3: CASSYLGTFKGEQYF

size: NA
V: TRBV6-2/TRBV6-3
D: TRBD2
J: TRBJ2-3
CDR3: CASSRPIAGVTDTQYF

size: NA
V: TRBV7-2
D: TRBD2
J: NA
CDR3: CASSVRVLLADYNEQYF

size: few
V: TRBV7-2
D: NA
J: TRBJ2-5
CDR3: CASSLGQTETQYF

size: NA
V: TRBV6-2/TRBV6-3
D: TRBD1
J: TRBJ2-7
CDR3: CASSYPPRTGSYEQYF

size: NA
V: TRBV6-6
D: NA
J: TRBJ1-1
CDR3: CASSYASSGGTEAFF

size: many
V: TRBV6-6
D: TRBD2
J: TRBJ2-5
CDR3: CASSSSSGGQETQYF